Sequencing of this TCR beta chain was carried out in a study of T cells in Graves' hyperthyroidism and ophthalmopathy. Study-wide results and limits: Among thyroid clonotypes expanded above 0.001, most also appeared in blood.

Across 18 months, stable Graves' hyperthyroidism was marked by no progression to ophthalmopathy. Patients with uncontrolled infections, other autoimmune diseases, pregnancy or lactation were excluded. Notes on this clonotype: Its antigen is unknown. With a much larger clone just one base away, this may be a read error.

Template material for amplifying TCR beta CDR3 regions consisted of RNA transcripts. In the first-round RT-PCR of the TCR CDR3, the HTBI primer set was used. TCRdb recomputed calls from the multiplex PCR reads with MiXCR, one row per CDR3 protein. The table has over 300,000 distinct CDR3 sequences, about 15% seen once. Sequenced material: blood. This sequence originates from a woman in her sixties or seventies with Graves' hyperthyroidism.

CDR3 sequence (DNA): TGTGCCAGCTCACCGTACGGGACACCGAGAAATGGCTACACCTTC. This sequence encodes CASSPYGTPRNGYTF. This sequence joins TRBV18 and TRBJ1-2; maybe TRBD1 (6 bases). The CDR3 spans 15 residues. The germline V gene has CDR1 KGHSH and CDR2 LQKENI. V lost 3 bases to trimming and J lost 6 bases, with 17 bases between them.